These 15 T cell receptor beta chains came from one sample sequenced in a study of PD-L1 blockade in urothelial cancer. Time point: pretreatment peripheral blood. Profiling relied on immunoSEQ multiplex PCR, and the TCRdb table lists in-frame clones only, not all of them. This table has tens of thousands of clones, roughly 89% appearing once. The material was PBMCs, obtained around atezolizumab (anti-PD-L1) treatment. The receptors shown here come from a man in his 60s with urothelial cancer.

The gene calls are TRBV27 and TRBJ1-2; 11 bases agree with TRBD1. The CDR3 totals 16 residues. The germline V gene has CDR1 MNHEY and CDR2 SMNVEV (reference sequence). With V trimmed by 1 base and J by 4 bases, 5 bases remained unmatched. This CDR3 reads CASSLFGTGGIYGYTF. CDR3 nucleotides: TGTGCCAGCAGTTTATTTGGGACAGGGGGTATCTATGGCTACACCTTC.

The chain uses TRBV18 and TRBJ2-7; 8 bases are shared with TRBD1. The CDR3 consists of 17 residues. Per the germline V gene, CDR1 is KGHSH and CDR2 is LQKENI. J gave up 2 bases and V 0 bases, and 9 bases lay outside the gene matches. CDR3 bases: TGTGCCAGCTCACCACCTCGGACAGGGAGAAGGACCTACGAGCAGTACTTC. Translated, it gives CASSPPRTGRRTYEQYF. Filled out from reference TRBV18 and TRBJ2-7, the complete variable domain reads NAGVMQNPRHLVRRRGQEARLRCSPMKGHSHVYWYRQLPEEGLKFMVYLQKENIIDESGMPKERFSAEFPKEGPSILRIQQVVRGDSAAYFCASSPPRTGRRTYEQYFGPGTRLTVT.

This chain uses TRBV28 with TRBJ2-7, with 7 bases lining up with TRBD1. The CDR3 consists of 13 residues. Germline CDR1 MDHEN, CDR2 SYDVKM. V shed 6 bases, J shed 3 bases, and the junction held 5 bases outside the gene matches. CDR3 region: CASSRDRSYEQYF. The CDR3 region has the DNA TGTGCCAGCAGCAGGGACAGAAGCTACGAGCAGTACTTC.

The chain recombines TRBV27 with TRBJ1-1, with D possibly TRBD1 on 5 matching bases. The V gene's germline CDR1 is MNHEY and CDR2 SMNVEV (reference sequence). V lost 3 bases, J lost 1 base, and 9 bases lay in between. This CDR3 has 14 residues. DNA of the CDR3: TGTGCCAGCAGTTTTAGGGGCTCGAACACTGAAGCTTTCTTT. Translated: CASSFRGSNTEAFF.

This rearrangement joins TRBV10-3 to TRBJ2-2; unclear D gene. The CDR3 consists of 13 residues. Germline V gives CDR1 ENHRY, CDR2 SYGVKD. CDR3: CGAAKSNTGELFF. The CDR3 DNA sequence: TGTGGCGCGGCGAAATCGAACACCGGGGAGCTGTTTTTT.

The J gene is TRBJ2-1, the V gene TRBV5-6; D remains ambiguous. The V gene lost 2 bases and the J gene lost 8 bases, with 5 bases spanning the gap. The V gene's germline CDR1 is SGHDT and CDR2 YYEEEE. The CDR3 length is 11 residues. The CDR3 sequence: CASSFSDEQFF. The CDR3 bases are TGTGCCAGCAGCTTCAGCGATGAGCAGTTCTTC.

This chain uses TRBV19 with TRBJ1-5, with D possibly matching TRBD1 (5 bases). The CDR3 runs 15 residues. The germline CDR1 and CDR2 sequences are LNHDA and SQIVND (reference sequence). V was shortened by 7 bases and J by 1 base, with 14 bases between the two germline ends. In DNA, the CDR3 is TGTGCCAGTAAAGGGCGGGGGTTGAGCAATCAGCCCCAGCATTTT. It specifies CASKGRGLSNQPQHF.

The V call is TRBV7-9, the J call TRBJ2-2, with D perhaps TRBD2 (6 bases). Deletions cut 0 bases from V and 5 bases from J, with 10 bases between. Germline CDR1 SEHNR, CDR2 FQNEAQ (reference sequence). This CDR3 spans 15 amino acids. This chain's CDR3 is CASSLAGTLTGELFF. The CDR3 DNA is TGTGCCAGCAGCTTAGCTGGGACTTTAACCGGGGAGCTGTTTTTT.

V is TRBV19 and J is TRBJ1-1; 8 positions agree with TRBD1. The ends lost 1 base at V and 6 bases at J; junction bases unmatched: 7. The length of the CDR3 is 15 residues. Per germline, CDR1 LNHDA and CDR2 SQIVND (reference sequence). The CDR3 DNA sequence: TGTGCCAGTAGTATAGCTGGGACAGGATCCGCTGAAGCTTTCTTT. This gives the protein CASSIAGTGSAEAFF.

The DNA for the CDR3 is TGCGCCAGCAGCCCCCCGACTAGTAGCACAGATACGCAGTATTTT. Translation gives CASSPPTSSTDTQYF. J is TRBJ2-3 and V is TRBV5-1; D perhaps matches TRBD2 (6 bases). CDR1 and CDR2 from the germline V gene are SGHRS and YFSETQ. The V gene lost 4 bases and the J gene lost 0 bases, with 12 bases spanning the gap. CDR3 size: 15 residues. The full variable domain, with the rest looked up from reference TRBV5-1 and TRBJ2-3, is KAGVTQTPRYLIKTRGQQVTLSCSPISGHRSVSWYQQTPGQGLQFLFEYFSETQRNKGNFPGRFSGRQFSNSRSEMNVSTLELGDSALYLCASSPPTSSTDTQYFGPGTRLTVL.

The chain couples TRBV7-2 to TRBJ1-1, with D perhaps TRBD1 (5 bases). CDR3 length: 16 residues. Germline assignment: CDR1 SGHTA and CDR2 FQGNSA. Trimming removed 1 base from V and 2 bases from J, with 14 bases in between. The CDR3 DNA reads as TGTGCCAGCAGCTTAGGTCAGGGTAGGGGAAACACTGAAGCTTTCTTT. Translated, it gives CASSLGQGRGNTEAFF.

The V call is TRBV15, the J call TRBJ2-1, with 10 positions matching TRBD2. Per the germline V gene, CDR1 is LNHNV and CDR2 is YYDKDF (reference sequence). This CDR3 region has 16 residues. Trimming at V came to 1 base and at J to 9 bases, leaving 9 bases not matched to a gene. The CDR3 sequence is CATSRASLAGVGEQFF. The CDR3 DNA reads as TGTGCCACCAGCAGAGCCAGTCTAGCGGGAGTGGGTGAGCAGTTCTTC.

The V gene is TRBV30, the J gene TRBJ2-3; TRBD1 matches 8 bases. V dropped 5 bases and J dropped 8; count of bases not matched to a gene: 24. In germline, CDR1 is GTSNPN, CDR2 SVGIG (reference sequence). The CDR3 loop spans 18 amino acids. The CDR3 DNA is TGTGCCTGGGGAACCGGGACAGGAGTTTTGAGTCTGTTAGGTACGCAGTATTTT. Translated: CAWGTGTGVLSLLGTQYF.

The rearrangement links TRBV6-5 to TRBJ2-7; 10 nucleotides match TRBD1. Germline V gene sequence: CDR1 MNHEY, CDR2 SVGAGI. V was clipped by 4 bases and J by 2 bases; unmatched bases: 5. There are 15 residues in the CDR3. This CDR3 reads CASSSRGQGTYEQYF. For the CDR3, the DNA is TGTGCCAGCAGTTCCCGGGGACAGGGGACCTACGAGCAGTACTTC.

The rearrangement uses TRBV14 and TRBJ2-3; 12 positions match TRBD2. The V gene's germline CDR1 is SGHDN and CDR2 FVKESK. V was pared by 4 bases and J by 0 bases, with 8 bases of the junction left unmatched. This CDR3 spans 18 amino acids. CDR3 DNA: TGTGCCAGCAGCCTCACTAGCGGGAGGTCGACAAGCACAGATACGCAGTATTTT. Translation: CASSLTSGRSTSTDTQYF. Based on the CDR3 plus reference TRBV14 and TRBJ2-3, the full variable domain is EAGVTQFPSHSVIEKGQTVTLRCDPISGHDNLYWYRRVMGKEIKFLLHFVKESKQDESGMPNNRFLAERTGGTYSTLKVQPAELEDSGVYFCASSLTSGRSTSTDTQYFGPGTRLTVL.